These 26 T cell receptor beta chains were sequenced from one sample in a study of CD8 T cells in ankylosing spondylitis. TCRdb recomputed calls from the 5' RACE reads with MiXCR, one row per CDR3 protein. The sample lists approximately 300,000 distinct CDR3 sequences, about 20% seen once, with 3% to 4% in the top ten. Sequencing was done on a sample of blood, either unsorted or a sorted T cell fraction (not recorded which). Source of these receptors: a female donor with ankylosing spondylitis or in good health (not recorded which).

The chain combines TRBV5-1 with TRBJ2-3; TRBD1 is a possible D gene (6 bases). Germline CDR1 is SGHRS and CDR2 is YFSETQ. This CDR3 contains 15 residues. Trimming left V 1 base short and J 5 bases short, with 14 bases between. The CDR3 DNA reads TGCGCCAGCAGCTTGCAGGGGTCTAGTGAAGATACGCAGTATTTT. It encodes CASSLQGSSEDTQYF.

The chain carries TRBV11-3 and TRBJ2-3; 8 bases agree with TRBD2. V lost 5 bases, J lost 6 bases, and 16 bases stayed unmatched. Germline loops: CDR1 SGHNT, CDR2 YENEEA. The length of the CDR3 is 17 residues. This chain's CDR3 is CASSVRAGVGATDTQYF. For the CDR3, the DNA is TGTGCCAGCAGCGTCCGAGCGGGAGTGGGGGCGACGGATACGCAGTATTTT.

The CDR3 DNA is TGCAGCGTTGGATGGGGGAACACCGGGGAGCTGTTTTTT. Its translation is CSVGWGNTGELFF. This sequence joins TRBV29-1 and TRBJ2-2; no firm D call. CDR3 length: 13 amino acids. Trimming shortened V by 4 bases and J by 1 base, and 7 bases separated the two germline ends. The germline CDR1 and CDR2 sequences are SQVTM and ANQGSEA.

This clonotype was seen a handful of times. CDR3 nucleotides: TGTGCCAGCAGCTTATCGACAGTCTCCTACAATGAGCAGTTCTTC. Protein sequence: CASSLSTVSYNEQFF. V gene TRBV11-2 combines with J gene TRBJ2-1; the D gene is possibly TRBD1 (5 bases). The CDR3 covers 15 residues. Germline CDR1 is SGHAT and CDR2 is FQNNGV. Trimming removed 2 bases at V and 0 bases at J, with 8 bases between.

This clonotype was seen repeatedly, ten times or more. The chain carries TRBV12-3 or TRBV12-4 and TRBJ2-2; TRBD2 might be the D (5 bases). This CDR3 comprises 13 residues. The V gene lost 4 bases and the J gene lost 8 bases, with 11 bases spanning the gap. The CDR3 nucleotides are TGTGCCAGCAGTTCTAGCCCGGGAGGGGAGCTGTTTTTT. Translation: CASSSSPGGELFF.

This clonotype was seen ten or more times. The chain uses TRBV7-9 and TRBJ1-2; 8 bases align to TRBD1. The CDR3 spans 16 residues. The V gene end was trimmed by 4 bases and the J gene end by 2 bases; junction bases not matched to a gene: 9. Germline V CDR1 and CDR2: SEHNR, FQNEAQ (reference sequence). CDR3 in amino acids: CASSSLDRGTNYGYTF. DNA of the CDR3: TGTGCCAGCAGCTCGCTCGACAGGGGAACAAACTATGGCTACACCTTC.

Ten or more counts support this clonotype. V gene TRBV15 combines with J gene TRBJ1-2; D gene ambiguous. Trimming shortened V by 5 bases and J by 8 bases, and 12 bases separated the two germline ends. The CDR3 contains 12 residues. Germline CDR1 reads LNHNV; CDR2 reads YYDKDF (reference sequence). CDR3 amino acids: CATSSNWRGYTF. The CDR3 nucleotides read TGTGCCACCAGCTCAAACTGGAGGGGCTACACCTTC.

This clonotype was picked up a small number of times. V and J are TRBV6-1 and TRBJ2-7, with D perhaps matching TRBD1 (8 bases). Deletions cut 6 bases from V and 3 bases from J, with 15 bases between. The CDR3 runs to 14 residues. CDR1 and CDR2 from the germline V gene are MNHNS and SASEGT. The CDR3 here is CASSRRGTGYEQYF. The CDR3 DNA follows: TGTGCCAGCAGCCGGCGGGGGACAGGCTACGAGCAGTACTTC.

This clonotype came up many times. CDR3 in DNA: TGCAGCGTTGATCCTCGGACAGGGGGCTCCGTGAACACTGAAGCTTTCTTT. This sequence encodes CSVDPRTGGSVNTEAFF. The rearrangement joins TRBV29-1 to TRBJ1-1, with TRBD1 matching 11 bases. V was clipped by 3 bases and J by 0 bases; unmatched bases: 9. Germline assignment: CDR1 SQVTM and CDR2 ANQGSEA. The CDR3 is 17 amino acids.

This clonotype has a handful of counts. The gene calls are TRBV20-1 and TRBJ2-3; a possible D gene is TRBD2 (6 bases). The germline CDR1 and CDR2 sequences are DFQATT and SNEGSKA (reference sequence). The CDR3 loop spans 11 amino acids. Between the trimmed V and J ends, which lost 6 bases and 10 bases, there was a span of 14 bases. CDR3 in DNA: TGCAGTGCACGACTAGACAATGCGCAGTATTTT. Protein: CSARLDNAQYF.

This clonotype came up a few times. The chain carries TRBV4-2 and TRBJ2-3; 9 nucleotides line up with TRBD2. With 0 bases clipped from V and 9 bases from J, the junction kept 13 bases outside the gene matches. The germline V gene has CDR1 LGHNA and CDR2 YNFKEQ. The CDR3 is made up of 17 amino acids. CDR3 sequence: CASSQDSSGGRRKTQYF. Written as DNA, the CDR3 is TGTGCCAGCAGCCAAGATAGTAGCGGGGGCCGCCGGAAGACGCAGTATTTT.

This clonotype was counted between two and nine times. The V and J genes are TRBV25-1 and TRBJ1-3; D not resolved. This CDR3 is 12 amino acids long. V was trimmed by 6 bases and J by 0 bases, leaving 3 bases between them. Germline lookup yields CDR1 MGHDK and CDR2 SYGVNS. This CDR3 is CASRSSGNTIYF. DNA of the CDR3: TGTGCCAGCAGGTCCTCTGGAAACACCATATATTTT.

This clonotype was seen more than once but under ten times. This rearrangement joins TRBV6-1 to TRBJ2-7, with 8 positions matching TRBD1. The V and J ends lost 3 bases and 3 bases, in that order; junction bases with no gene match: 4. This CDR3 contains 14 residues. Looked up from germline, CDR1 is MNHNS and CDR2 is SASEGT. Here the CDR3 reads CASSDGQGIYEQYF. Written as DNA, the CDR3 is TGTGCCAGCAGTGACGGACAGGGAATCTACGAGCAGTACTTC.

This clonotype showed up just a few times. This chain uses TRBV2 with TRBJ2-1, with a tentative D call TRBD2 (7 bases). The germline V and J ends were trimmed by 8 bases and 13 bases, with 24 bases remaining between them. CDR1 and CDR2 (germline): SNHLY, FYNNEI. The CDR3 spans 14 residues. DNA for the CDR3: TGTGCCAGCCCCGGTGGGGGCGGCGTAGCGGGTCAGTTCTTC. It translates to CASPGGGGVAGQFF.

This clonotype has ten or more counts. The chain uses TRBV4-3 and TRBJ2-7, with 9 bases that match TRBD1. Germline V gives CDR1 LGHNA, CDR2 YSLEER. This CDR3 spans 13 amino acids. V shed 4 bases and J 2 bases; nucleotides not matched to a gene: 0. CDR3 coding DNA: TGCGCCAGCAGCCGGGACAGGGCCTACGAGCAGTACTTC. Translation gives CASSRDRAYEQYF.

This rearrangement joins TRBV19 to TRBJ2-5, with D tentatively TRBD1 (5 bases). Germline loops: CDR1 LNHDA, CDR2 SQIVND (reference sequence). CDR3 length: 13 amino acids. The ends were cut back, 7 bases at V and 2 bases at J, with 11 bases in the middle. CDR3 bases: TGTGCCAGTACCGCGACAGCACAAGAGACCCAGTACTTC. Its translation: CASTATAQETQYF.

V gene TRBV11-1 combines with J gene TRBJ2-1; 8 bases map to TRBD1. CDR1 and CDR2 from the germline V gene are SGHAT and FQDESV (reference sequence). Trimming cost V 3 bases and J 6 bases; bases outside gene matches: 10. The CDR3 loop spans 16 amino acids. The CDR3 DNA sequence: TGTGCCAGCAGCTTGGACAGGGCCCGGGGCGGCAATGAGCAGTTCTTC. This translates into CASSLDRARGGNEQFF.

This clonotype has a handful of counts. The genes are TRBV10-3 and TRBJ1-2, with D possibly being TRBD1 (6 bases). The CDR3 loop spans 14 amino acids. Germline-derived CDR1 and CDR2 are ENHRY and SYGVKD. V was cut by 6 bases and J by 0 bases, with 11 bases left in between. The CDR3 loop reads CAIRSPGANYGYTF. CDR3 nucleotides: TGTGCCATCAGGTCACCAGGGGCTAACTATGGCTACACCTTC.

In its sample, this clonotype was seen a few times. The rearrangement links TRBV29-1 to TRBJ2-1; D may correspond to TRBD1 or TRBD2 (6 bases each). In germline, CDR1 is SQVTM, CDR2 ANQGSEA. This CDR3 contains 13 residues. The V gene lost 4 bases and the J gene lost 1 base, with 8 bases spanning the gap. Here the CDR3 reads CSVGGGSYNEQFF. The CDR3, as DNA: TGCAGCGTTGGAGGGGGGTCCTACAATGAGCAGTTCTTC.

The chain recombines TRBV4-3 with TRBJ1-2; D ambiguous. The CDR3 has 15 amino acids. The V end was cut by 1 base, the J end by 4 bases, with 13 bases between. The germline CDR1 and CDR2 sequences are LGHNA and YSLEER. CDR3 region: CASSQVGRTFYGYTF. The DNA of the CDR3 is TGCGCCAGCAGCCAAGTGGGCCGGACCTTCTATGGCTACACCTTC.

This clonotype occurred a few times. The chain joins TRBV7-2 to TRBJ2-1; 10 bases map to TRBD2. Germline values: CDR1 SGHTA, CDR2 FQGNSA. V lost 2 bases and J lost 6; bases outside the gene matches: 7. The CDR3 sequence is 16 residues long. The DNA for the CDR3 is TGTGCCAGCAGCTTACAATCTAGCGGGAGTAGCAATGAGCAGTTCTTC. Residues: CASSLQSSGSSNEQFF.

This sequence joins TRBV7-9 and TRBJ2-7; D uncertain. Germline V gives CDR1 SEHNR, CDR2 FQNEAQ (reference sequence). Trimming cost V 2 bases and J 6 bases, with 11 bases left between them. This CDR3 has 13 residues. The CDR3 DNA reads as TGTGCCAGCAGCTTATTAGGAAGGAGCGAGCAGTACTTC. Protein sequence: CASSLLGRSEQYF.

This clonotype came up a few times. This chain links TRBV4-3 with TRBJ1-2; D not certain. CDR1 and CDR2 (germline): LGHNA, YSLEER. CDR3 length: 14 residues. V lost 0 bases and J lost 5, with 10 bases in between. The CDR3 DNA reads as TGCGCCAGCAGCCAAGATCTAGGCGGGTATGGCTACACCTTC. It is translated as CASSQDLGGYGYTF.

This clonotype has a handful of counts. The rearrangement links TRBV11-1 to TRBJ2-2, with 12 bases fitting TRBD2. The CDR3 contains 15 residues. Trimming cost V 5 bases and J 7 bases; bases outside gene matches: 5. The germline V gene has CDR1 SGHAT and CDR2 FQDESV (reference sequence). The CDR3 spells CASSPVGLAGGELFF. DNA for the CDR3: TGTGCCAGCAGCCCGGTGGGACTAGCGGGCGGGGAGCTGTTTTTT.

A few counts support this clonotype. The chain recombines TRBV30 with TRBJ1-2; no reliable D call. Germline V lookup: CDR1 GTSNPN, CDR2 SVGIG (reference sequence). V was cut by 4 bases and J by 3 bases, with 9 bases left in between. The CDR3 is made up of 12 amino acids. The CDR3 DNA reads as TGTGCCTGGACAGGAGAATACTATGGCTACACCTTC. This encodes CAWTGEYYGYTF.

This clonotype was detected a few times. The V and J genes are TRBV6-1 and TRBJ2-7; TRBD2 aligns across 7 bases. Germline V CDR1 and CDR2: MNHNS, SASEGT. The V and J ends lost 7 bases and 5 bases, in that order; junction bases with no gene match: 11. This CDR3 has 14 residues. The CDR3 bases are TGTGCCAGCACCGAACGGGGAGGGAGGAACGAGCAGTACTTC. Translating it yields CASTERGGRNEQYF.